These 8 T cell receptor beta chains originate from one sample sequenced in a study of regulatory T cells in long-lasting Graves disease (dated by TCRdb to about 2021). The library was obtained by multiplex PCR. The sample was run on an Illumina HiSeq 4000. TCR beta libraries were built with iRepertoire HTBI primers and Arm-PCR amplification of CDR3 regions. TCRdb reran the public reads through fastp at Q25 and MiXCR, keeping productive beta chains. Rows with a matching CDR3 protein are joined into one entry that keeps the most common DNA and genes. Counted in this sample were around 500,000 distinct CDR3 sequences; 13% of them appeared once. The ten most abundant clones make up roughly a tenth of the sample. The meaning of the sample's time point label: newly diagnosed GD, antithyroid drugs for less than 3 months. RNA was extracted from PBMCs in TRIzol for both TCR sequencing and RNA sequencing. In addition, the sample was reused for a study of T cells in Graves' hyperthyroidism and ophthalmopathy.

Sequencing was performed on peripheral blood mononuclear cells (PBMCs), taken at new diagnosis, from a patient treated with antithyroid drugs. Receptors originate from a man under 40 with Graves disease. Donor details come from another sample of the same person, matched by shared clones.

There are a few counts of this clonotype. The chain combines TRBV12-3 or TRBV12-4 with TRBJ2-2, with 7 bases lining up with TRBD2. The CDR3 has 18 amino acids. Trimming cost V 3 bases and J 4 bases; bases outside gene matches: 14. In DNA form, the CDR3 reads TGTGCCAGCAGTTTTCTCCGGGGCTCGGGGAGGGGCACCGGGGAGCTGTTTTTT. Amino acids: CASSFLRGSGRGTGELFF.

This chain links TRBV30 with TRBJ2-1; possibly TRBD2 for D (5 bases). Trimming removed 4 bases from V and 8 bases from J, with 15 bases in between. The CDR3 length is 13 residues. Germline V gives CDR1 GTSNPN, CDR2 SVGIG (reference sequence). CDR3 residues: CAWNSAIPHEQFF. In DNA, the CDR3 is TGTGCCTGGAATAGCGCAATCCCCCATGAGCAGTTCTTC.

Written as DNA, the CDR3 is TGTGCCAGCACCTTCGGGACTAGCGCCTCCTACAATGAGCAGTTCTTC. The encoded protein is CASTFGTSASYNEQFF. This rearrangement joins TRBV9 to TRBJ2-1, with 10 bases lining up with TRBD2. The CDR3 totals 16 residues. Germline V lookup: CDR1 SGDLS, CDR2 YYNGEE. Trimming took 6 bases from V and 0 from J; bases not matched to a gene: 6.

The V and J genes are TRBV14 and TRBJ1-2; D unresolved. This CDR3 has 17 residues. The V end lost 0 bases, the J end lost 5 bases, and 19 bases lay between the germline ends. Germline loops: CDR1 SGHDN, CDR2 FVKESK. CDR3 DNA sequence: TGTGCCAGCAGCCAAGAAATTGTCGTGGGCAGACGTTATGGCTACACCTTC. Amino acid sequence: CASSQEIVVGRRYGYTF. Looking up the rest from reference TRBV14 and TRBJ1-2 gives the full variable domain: EAGVTQFPSHSVIEKGQTVTLRCDPISGHDNLYWYRRVMGKEIKFLLHFVKESKQDESGMPNNRFLAERTGGTYSTLKVQPAELEDSGVYFCASSQEIVVGRRYGYTFGSGTRLTVV.

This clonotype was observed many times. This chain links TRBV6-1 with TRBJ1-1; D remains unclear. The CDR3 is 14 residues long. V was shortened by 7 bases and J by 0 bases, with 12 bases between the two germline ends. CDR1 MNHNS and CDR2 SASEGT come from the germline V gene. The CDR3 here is CASKVSRVNTEAFF. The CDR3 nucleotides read TGTGCCAGCAAAGTTTCGAGGGTGAACACTGAAGCTTTCTTT.

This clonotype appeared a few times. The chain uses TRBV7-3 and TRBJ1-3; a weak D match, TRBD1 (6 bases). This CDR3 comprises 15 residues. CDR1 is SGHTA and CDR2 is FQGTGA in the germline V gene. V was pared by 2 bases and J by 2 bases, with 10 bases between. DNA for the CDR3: TGTGCCAGCAGCTTATTTTCAGGGGCTGGAAACACCATATATTTT. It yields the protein CASSLFSGAGNTIYF.

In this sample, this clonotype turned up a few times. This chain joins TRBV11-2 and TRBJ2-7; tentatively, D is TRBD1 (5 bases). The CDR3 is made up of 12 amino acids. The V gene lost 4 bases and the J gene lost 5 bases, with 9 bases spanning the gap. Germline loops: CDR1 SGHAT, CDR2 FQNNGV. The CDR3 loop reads CASSWGRDEQYF. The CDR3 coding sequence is TGTGCCAGCAGCTGGGGCCGGGACGAGCAGTACTTC.

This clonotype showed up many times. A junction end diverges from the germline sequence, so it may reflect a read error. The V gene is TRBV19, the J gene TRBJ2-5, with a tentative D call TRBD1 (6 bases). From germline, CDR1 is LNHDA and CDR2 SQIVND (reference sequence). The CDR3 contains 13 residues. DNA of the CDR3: TGTGCCAGTAGTATGGACAGTCAAGGGACCCAGTACTTC. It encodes CASSMDSQGTQYF.